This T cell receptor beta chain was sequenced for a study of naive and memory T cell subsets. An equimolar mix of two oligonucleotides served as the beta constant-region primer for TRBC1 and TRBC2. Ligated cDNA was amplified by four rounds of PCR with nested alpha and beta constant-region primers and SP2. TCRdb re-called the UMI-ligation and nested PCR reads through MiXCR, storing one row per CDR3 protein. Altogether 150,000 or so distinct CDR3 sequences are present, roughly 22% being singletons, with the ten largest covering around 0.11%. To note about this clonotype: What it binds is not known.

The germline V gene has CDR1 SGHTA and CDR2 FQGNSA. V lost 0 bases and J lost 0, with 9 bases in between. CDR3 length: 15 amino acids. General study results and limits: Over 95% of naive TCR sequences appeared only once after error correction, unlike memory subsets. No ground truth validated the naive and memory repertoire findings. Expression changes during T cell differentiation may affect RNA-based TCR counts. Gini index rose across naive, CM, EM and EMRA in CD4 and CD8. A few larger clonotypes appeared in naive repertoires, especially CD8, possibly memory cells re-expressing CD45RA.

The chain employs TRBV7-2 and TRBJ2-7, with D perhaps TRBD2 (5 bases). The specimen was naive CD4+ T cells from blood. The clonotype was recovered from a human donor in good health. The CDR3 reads CASSLAPGSSYEQYF. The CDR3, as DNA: TGTGCCAGCAGCTTAGCGCCGGGGAGCTCCTACGAGCAGTACTTC.